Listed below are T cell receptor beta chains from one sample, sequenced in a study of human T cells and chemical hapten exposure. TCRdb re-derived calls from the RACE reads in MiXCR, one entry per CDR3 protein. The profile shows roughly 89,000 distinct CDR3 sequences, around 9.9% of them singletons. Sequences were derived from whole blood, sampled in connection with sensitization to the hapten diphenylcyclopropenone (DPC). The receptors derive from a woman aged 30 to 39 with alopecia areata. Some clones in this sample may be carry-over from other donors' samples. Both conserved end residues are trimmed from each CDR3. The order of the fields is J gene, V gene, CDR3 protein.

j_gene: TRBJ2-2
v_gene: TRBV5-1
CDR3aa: ASSSRDYPTGELF

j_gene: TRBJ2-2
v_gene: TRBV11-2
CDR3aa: ASSPMGAGELF

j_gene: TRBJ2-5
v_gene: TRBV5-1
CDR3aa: ASSRTAGQGAGETQY

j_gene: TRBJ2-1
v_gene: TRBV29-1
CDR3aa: SVVAYNEQF

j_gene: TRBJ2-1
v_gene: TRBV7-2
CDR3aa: ASSLAPAVGQEQF

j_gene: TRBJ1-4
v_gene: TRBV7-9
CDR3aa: ASSLIPAARLEDEKLF

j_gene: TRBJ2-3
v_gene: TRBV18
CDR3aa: ASSPRGGGRGTDTQY

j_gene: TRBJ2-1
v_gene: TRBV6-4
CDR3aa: ASSDSSGGGDEQF

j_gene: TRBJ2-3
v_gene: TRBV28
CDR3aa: ASSNLLASSDTQY

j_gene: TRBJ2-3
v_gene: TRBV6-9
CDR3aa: ASSYTHGGTDTQY

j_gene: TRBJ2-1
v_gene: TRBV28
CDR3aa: ASSSPGGPHNEQF

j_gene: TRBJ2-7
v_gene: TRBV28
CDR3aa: ASEQHGVSSEQY

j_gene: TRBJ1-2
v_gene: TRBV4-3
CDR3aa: ASSHRGLTNYGYT

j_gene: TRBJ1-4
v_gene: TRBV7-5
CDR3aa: ISVSGAPPWEKLF

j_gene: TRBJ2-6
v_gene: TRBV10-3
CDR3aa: AISESSGYFSGANVLT

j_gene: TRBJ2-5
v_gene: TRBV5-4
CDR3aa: ASSRDSTSGSQETQY

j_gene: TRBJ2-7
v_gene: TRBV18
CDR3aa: ASSPSVGGEQY

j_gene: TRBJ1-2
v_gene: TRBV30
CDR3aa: AWSPRQGERTYGYT

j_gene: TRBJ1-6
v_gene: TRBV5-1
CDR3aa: ASSSGTGSSMALH

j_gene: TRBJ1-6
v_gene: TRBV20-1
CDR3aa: SASSGVGGNSPLH

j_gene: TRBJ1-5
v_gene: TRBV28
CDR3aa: ASSRQVNQPQH

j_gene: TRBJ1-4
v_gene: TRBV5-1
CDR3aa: ASSPDGQGGEKLF

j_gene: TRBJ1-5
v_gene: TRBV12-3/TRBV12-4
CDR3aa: ASSLDRGRTNQPQH

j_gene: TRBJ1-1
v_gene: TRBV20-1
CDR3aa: SAKKTGYTEAF

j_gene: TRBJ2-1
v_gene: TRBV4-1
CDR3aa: ASSQRGLAGNEQF

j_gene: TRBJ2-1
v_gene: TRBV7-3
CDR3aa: ASSFGAGEKQF

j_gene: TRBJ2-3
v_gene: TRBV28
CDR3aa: ASNAISGTGRDTQY

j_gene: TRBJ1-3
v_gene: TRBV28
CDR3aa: AAGVGGSGNTIY

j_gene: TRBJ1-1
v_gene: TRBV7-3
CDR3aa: ASSLGVGFEAF

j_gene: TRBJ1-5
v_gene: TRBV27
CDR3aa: ASKTGGGNQPQH

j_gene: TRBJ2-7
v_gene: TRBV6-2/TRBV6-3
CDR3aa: ASSPYQDVKYEQY

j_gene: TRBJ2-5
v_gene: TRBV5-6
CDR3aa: ASSSTAGTQY

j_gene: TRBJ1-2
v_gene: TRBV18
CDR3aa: ASSPEYLIDYGYT

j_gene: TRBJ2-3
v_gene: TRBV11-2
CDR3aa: ASSLSSGTDTQY

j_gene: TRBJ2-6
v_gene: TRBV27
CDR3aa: ASHTEKGPGANVLT

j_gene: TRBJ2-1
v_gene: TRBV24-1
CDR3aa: ATSESQGVSYNEQF

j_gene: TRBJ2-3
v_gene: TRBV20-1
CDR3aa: SAGTKTSTDTQY

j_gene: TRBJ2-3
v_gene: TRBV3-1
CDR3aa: ASSHRRTSGRNITDTQY

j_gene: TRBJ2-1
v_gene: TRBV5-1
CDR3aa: ASSHTRSAGDEQF

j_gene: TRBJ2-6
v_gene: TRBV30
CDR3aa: AWRGGVSGANVLT

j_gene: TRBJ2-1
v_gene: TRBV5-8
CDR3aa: ASSMDSSSYNEQF

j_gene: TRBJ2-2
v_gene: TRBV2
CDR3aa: ASTKVRNTGELF

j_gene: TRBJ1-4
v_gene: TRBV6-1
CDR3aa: ASTRGPQGGEKLF

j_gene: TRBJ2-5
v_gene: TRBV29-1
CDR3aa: SVSLHPQETQY

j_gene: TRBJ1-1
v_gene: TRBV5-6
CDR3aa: ASRPQSNTEAF

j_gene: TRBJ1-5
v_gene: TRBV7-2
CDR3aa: ASSPDVNQPQH

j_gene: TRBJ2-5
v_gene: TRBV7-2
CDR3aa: ASSLTKEETQY

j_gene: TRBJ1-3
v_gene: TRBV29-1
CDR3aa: SVEVQDTIY

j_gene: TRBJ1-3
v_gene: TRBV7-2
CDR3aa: ASSLSRSAGNTIY

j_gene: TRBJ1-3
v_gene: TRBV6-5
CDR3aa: ASSTRNTIY

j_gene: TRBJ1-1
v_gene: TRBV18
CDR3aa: ASSAGTGGTEAF